The clone carrying this T cell receptor beta chain was counted only a few times. Its antigen is as yet unknown. The sample comes from a study of T cells after yellow fever vaccination. Overall study results and limits: Contaminating bulk clonotypes could be abundant in FACS-sorted repertoires.

From the 5' RACE reads, TCRdb called clonotypes with MiXCR, one entry per CDR3 protein. The sample records hundreds of thousands of distinct CDR3 sequences, approximately 13% being singletons. The CDR3 is 14 amino acids. CDR1 and CDR2 from the germline V gene are SGHVS and FQNEAQ. V lost 7 bases, J lost 5 bases, and 14 bases lay in between. V is TRBV7-8 and J is TRBJ2-2; no clear D. The receptor was derived from a man aged 30-40 years who received the YFV17D yellow fever vaccine. This material consisted of PBMCs, taken on the day of the yellow fever booster vaccination. This chain's CDR3 is CASTRLAQTGELFF. DNA of the CDR3: TGTGCCAGCACCCGACTGGCCCAAACCGGGGAGCTGTTTTTT.